This paragraph covers one TCR beta chain sequence. It lacks a known antigen. The sample holds no much larger clone one base away, and base qualities are not on file. This specimen comes from a study of blood T cell repertoires in COVID-19 (dated by TCRdb to about 2020). Describing the broader study: Samples covering the acute and convalescent phases of COVID-19 were provided by collaborators in the United States, Italy and Spain. The prospective study material was composed of cDNA or gDNA derived from T cells, B-cell-depleted T cells, or PBMCs. Deeply sampled blood TCRbeta repertoires from subjects exposed to, actively infected with, or recovered from COVID-19 were included in the dataset. A freely available public database, intended as a resource for researchers studying the immune response to SARS-CoV-2, is where the repertoires were released. Samples came from the ongoing ImmuneRACE study (first 160 participants) plus 1,254 subjects from 6 global collaborators. The sample metadata nearly always contained a de-identified subject ID, COVID-19 status, age in years and sex. Where HLA class I and class II types were available, the types were taken from metadata supplied by the sample provider, not from assay-based typing. General findings and caveats noted by the study authors: The quantity of clinical and demographic metadata differed by source and by participant and was supplied without curation.

Collaborating institutions collected whole blood in K2EDTA tubes following their own protocols. For TCRbeta analysis, collaborator samples were shipped as frozen whole blood, as isolated PBMCs, or as DNA extracted from either sample type. TCRbeta CDR3 regions were amplified from genomic DNA using the immunoSEQ Assay, a bias-controlled multiplex PCR. In the authors' own workflow: The number of nucleated cells in each sample was estimated by amplification of reference gene primers within the assay. To quantify the absolute abundance of each unique TCRbeta CDR3 rearrangement, sequence reads were collapsed and filtered. Productive Simpson clonality was computed per sample as the square root of Simpson's diversity index over productive rearrangements. In TCRdb, the immuneACCESS table is reduced to in-frame sequences with V and J assigned. These tables do not hold every clone; where another copy was compared, an unresolved V gene accounts for under half, and the others remain unexplained. V and J calls plus clone size are reproduced from that table; the DNA served to infer D and trimming. The sample profile shows about 60,000 clones; 70% to 85% of them were found once. The top ten constitute roughly 4% of the sample.

V gives up 3 bases and J gives up 0 bases, and the segment between their germline ends measures 8 bases. The CDR3 spans 15 residues, from the cysteine through the phenylalanine. The read is trimmed to its CDR3 DNA, 45 bases read in frame from base 1. CDR1 and CDR2, per the germline V gene, are KGHDR and SFDVKD. The V gene is TRBV24-1 and the J gene is TRBJ2-4, and the D gene may be TRBD2, 6 bases matching. The sequence was obtained from a man aged 55 to 70 with acute or convalescent COVID-19. The specimen was peripheral blood. The CDR3 is CATSDPREAKNIQYF. The DNA sequence is as follows: TGTGCCACCAGTGATCCGCGGGAAGCCAAAAACATTCAGTACTTC.